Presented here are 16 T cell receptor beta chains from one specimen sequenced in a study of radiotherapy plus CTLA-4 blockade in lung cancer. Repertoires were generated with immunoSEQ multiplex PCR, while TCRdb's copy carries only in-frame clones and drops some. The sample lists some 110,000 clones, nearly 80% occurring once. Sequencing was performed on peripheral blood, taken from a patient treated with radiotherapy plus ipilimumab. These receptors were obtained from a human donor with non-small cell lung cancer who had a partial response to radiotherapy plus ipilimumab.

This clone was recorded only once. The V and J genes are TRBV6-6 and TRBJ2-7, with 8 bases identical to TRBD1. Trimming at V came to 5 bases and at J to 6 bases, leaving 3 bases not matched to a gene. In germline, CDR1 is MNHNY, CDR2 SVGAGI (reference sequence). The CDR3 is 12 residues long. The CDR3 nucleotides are TGTGCCAGCAGTGTACAGGGGGGCGAGCAGTACTTC. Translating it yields CASSVQGGEQYF.

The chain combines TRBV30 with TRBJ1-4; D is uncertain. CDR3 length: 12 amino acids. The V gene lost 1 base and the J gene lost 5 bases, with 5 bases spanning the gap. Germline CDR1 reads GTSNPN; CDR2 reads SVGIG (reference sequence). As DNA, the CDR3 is TGTGCCTGGAGTGACCTAAATGAAAAACTGTTTTTT. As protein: CAWSDLNEKLFF. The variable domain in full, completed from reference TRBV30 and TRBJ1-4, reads SQTIHQWPATLVQPVGSPLSLECTVEGTSNPNLYWYRQAAGRGLQLLFYSVGIGQISSEVPQNLSASRPQDRQFILSSKKLLLSDSGFYLCAWSDLNEKLFFGSGTQLSVL.

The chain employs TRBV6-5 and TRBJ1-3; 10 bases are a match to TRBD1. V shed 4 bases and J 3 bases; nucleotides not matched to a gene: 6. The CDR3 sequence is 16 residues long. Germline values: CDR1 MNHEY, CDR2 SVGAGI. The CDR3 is CASSSDRGRSGNTIYF. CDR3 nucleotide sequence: TGTGCCAGCAGTTCTGACAGGGGGCGGAGTGGAAACACCATATATTTT.

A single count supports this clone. The DNA of the CDR3 is TGTGCCAGCAGCTTGGGGATCGGGGGAAGTCAGCCCCAGCATTTT. It codes for CASSLGIGGSQPQHF. This sequence joins TRBV7-2 and TRBJ1-5, with a possible D match to TRBD1 (5 bases). Germline CDR1 SGHTA, CDR2 FQGNSA. The CDR3 has 15 amino acids. V dropped 3 bases and J dropped 6 bases, with 15 bases sitting between them.

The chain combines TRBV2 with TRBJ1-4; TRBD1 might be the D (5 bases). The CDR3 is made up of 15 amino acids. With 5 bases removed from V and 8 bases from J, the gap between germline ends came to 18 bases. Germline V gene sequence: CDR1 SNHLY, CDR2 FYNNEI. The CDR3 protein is CASSPRDSLGEKLFF. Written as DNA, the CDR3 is TGTGCCAGCAGTCCCAGGGACTCCCTAGGAGAAAAACTGTTTTTT.

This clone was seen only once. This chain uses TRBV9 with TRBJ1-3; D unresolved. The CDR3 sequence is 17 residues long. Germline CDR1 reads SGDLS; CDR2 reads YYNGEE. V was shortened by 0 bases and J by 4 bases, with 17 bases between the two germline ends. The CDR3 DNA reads TGTGCCAGCAGCGTAGATCTACGAGGAGGTGCGGGAAACACCATATATTTT. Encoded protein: CASSVDLRGGAGNTIYF.

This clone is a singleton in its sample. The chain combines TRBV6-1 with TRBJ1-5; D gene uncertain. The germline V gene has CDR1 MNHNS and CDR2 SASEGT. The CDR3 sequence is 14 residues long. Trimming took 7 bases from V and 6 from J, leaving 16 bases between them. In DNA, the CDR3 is TGTGCCAGCAATGAGACACCAGCAGTTCAGCCCCAGCATTTT. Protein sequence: CASNETPAVQPQHF.

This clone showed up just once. For the CDR3, the DNA is TGCGCCAGCAGCACCCCACTAGCGAAGGTTTCAGATACGCAGTATTTT. This encodes CASSTPLAKVSDTQYF. This rearrangement joins TRBV4-1 to TRBJ2-3; 7 bases agree with TRBD2. This CDR3 has 16 residues. Trimming took 5 bases from V and 4 from J; bases not matched to a gene: 12. Germline V gives CDR1 MGHRA, CDR2 YSYEKL.

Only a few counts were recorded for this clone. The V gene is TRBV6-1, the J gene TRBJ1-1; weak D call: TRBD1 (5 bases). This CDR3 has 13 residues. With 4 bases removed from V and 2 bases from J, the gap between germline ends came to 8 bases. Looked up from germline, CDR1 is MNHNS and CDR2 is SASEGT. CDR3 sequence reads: CASSAGTNTEAFF. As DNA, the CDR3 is TGTGCCAGCAGTGCAGGGACTAACACTGAAGCTTTCTTT.

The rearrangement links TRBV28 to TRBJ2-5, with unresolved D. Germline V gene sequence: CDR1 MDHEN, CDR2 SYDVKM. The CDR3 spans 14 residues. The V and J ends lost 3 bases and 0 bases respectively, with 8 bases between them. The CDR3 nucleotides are TGTGCCAGCAGTTTCTATGCGTACCAAGAGACCCAGTACTTC. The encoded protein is CASSFYAYQETQYF.

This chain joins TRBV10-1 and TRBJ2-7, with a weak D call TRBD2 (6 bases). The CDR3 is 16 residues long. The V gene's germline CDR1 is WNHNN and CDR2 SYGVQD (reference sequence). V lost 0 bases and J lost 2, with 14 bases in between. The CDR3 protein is CASSESTRGTTYEQYF. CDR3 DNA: TGCGCCAGCAGTGAGTCGACTCGCGGGACCACCTACGAGCAGTACTTC.

CDR3 in DNA: TGTGCCAGCAGGAACTCGAACACTGAAGCTTTCTTT. Protein sequence: CASRNSNTEAFF. This chain connects TRBV7-3 to TRBJ1-1; D unclear. The V gene lost 6 bases and the J gene lost 1 base, with 6 bases spanning the gap. CDR3 length: 12 residues. Germline V lookup: CDR1 SGHTA, CDR2 FQGTGA.

CDR3 nucleotide sequence: TGTGCCAGCATAAGACAGGGGGACACCGGGGAGCTGTTTTTT. Protein sequence: CASIRQGDTGELFF. V is TRBV28 and J is TRBJ2-2; 9 positions agree with TRBD1. The CDR3 has 14 amino acids. V lost 7 bases to trimming and J lost 3 bases; unmatched junction nucleotides: 3. Germline CDR1 and CDR2: MDHEN and SYDVKM.

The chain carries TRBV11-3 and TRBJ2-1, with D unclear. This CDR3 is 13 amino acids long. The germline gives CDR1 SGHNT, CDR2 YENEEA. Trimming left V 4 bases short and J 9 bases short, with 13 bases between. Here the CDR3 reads CASSSPPSTEQFF. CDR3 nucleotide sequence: TGTGCCAGCAGCTCCCCCCCAAGCACTGAGCAGTTCTTC.

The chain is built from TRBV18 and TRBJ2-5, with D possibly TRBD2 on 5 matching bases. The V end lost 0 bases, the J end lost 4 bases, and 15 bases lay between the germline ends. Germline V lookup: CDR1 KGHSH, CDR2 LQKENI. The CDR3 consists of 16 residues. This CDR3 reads CASSPPGLVAIETQYF. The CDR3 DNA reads TGTGCCAGCTCACCACCGGGGTTAGTAGCGATAGAGACCCAGTACTTC.

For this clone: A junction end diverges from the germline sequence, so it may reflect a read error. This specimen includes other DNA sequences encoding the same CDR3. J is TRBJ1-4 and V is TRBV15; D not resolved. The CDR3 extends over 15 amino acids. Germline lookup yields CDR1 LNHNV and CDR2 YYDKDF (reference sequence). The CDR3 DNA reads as TGTGCCACCAGCAGAGAGGCAGCAACTAACGAAAAACTGTTTTTT. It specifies CATSREAATNEKLFF.